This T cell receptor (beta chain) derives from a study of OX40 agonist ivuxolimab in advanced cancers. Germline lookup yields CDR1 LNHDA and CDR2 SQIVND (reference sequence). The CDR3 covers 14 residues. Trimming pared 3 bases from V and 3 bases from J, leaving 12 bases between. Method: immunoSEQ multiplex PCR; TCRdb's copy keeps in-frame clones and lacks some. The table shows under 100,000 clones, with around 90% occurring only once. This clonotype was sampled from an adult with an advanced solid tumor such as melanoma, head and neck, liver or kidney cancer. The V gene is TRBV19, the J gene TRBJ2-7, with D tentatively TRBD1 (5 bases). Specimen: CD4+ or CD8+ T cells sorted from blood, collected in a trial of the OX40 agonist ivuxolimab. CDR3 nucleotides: TGTGCCAGTAGTATCCAGGGAACCCACTACGAGCAGTACTTC. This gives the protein CASSIQGTHYEQYF.